This is a list of T cell receptor beta chains from one sample in a study of control samples from healthy donors and cancer patients. Libraries were prepared by immunoSEQ multiplex PCR; TCRdb keeps only in-frame clonotypes and omits some of them. The repertoire holds 160,000 or so clones, 92% seen once, with about 0.73% in the top ten. Specimen: blood. These receptors were collected from a woman younger than 45 in good health. The CDR3 runs from the conserved cysteine through the conserved F or W. D genes are given only for firm matches. Part of the rows lack a size; the others show once, few, many or a class for expanded clones.

.,.,TRBV18,TRBJ1-2,CASSPSQDIGYTF,TGTGCCAGCTCACCAAGCCAGGACATAGGCTACACCTTC
.,.,TRBV20-1,TRBJ2-7,CSASVAGTYEQYF,TGCAGTGCTAGTGTTGCAGGAACCTACGAGCAGTACTTC
.,.,TRBV5-4,TRBJ2-7,CASSRGSPPYEQYF,TGTGCCAGCAGCCGGGGCTCTCCTCCATACGAGCAGTACTTC
TRBD1,.,TRBV6-6,TRBJ1-3,CASASTGNTIYF,TGTGCCAGCGCCTCGACAGGGAACACCATATATTTT
.,.,TRBV4-1,TRBJ1-2,CASSQQRTRDFFGYTF,TGCGCCAGCAGCCAACAGCGTACTCGGGACTTCTTTGGCTACACCTTC
TRBD2,.,TRBV5-1,TRBJ2-5,CASSMRLAAETQYF,TGCGCCAGCAGTATGCGGCTAGCGGCAGAGACCCAGTACTTC
TRBD2,.,TRBV27,TRBJ2-7,CASSKTSGISYEQYF,TGTGCCAGCAGTAAAACTAGCGGGATTTCCTACGAGCAGTACTTC
.,.,TRBV28,TRBJ1-5,CASSTSGGVNQPQHF,TGTGCCAGCAGCACCTCGGGGGGCGTCAATCAGCCCCAGCATTTT
TRBD2,.,TRBV29-1,TRBJ2-1,CSSQTSINEQFF,TGCAGCTCACAGACTAGCATCAATGAGCAGTTCTTC
TRBD2,.,TRBV7-9,TRBJ2-2,CASSRVAGVTGELFF,TGTGCCAGCAGCAGGGTAGCGGGAGTAACCGGGGAGCTGTTTTTT
.,.,TRBV2,TRBJ2-5,CASTGTWQETQYF,TGTGCCAGCACCGGGACTTGGCAAGAGACCCAGTACTTC
.,.,TRBV6-6,TRBJ2-5,CASSSVAETQYF,TGTGCCAGCAGTTCAGTAGCTGAGACCCAGTACTTC
.,.,TRBV13,TRBJ1-4,CASSSRPFGNEKLFF,TGTGCCAGCAGCTCTCGCCCCTTCGGGAATGAAAAACTGTTTTTT
TRBD1,.,TRBV4-3,TRBJ1-5,CASSQDATGDSNQPQHF,TGCGCCAGCAGCCAAGACGCGACAGGGGATAGCAATCAGCCCCAGCATTTT
.,.,TRBV11-2,TRBJ1-1,CASSLVAAPEAFF,TGTGCCAGCAGCTTAGTTGCAGCTCCTGAAGCTTTCTTT
TRBD1,.,TRBV7-2,TRBJ1-3,CAGRGSGNTIYF,TGTGCCGGCAGGGGGTCTGGAAACACCATATATTTT
.,.,TRBV7-8,TRBJ2-5,CASSLTAGQETQYF,TGTGCCAGCAGCTTAACTGCTGGCCAAGAGACCCAGTACTTC
.,.,TRBV27,TRBJ2-1,CASTLPHNTEPPVNNEQFF,TGTGCCAGCACCTTACCCCATAACACTGAACCGCCGGTGAACAATGAGCAGTTCTTC
TRBD2,.,TRBV5-1,TRBJ2-1,CASSLGLAGVNYNEQFF,TGCGCCAGCAGCTTGGGTCTAGCGGGAGTGAACTACAATGAGCAGTTCTTC
.,.,TRBV15,TRBJ1-5,CATSREFGPSNQPQHF,TGTGCCACCAGCAGAGAATTTGGACCTAGCAATCAGCCCCAGCATTTT
TRBD2,.,TRBV19,TRBJ2-5,CASSTGTSGFQETQYF,TGTGCCAGTAGTACTGGGACTAGCGGGTTCCAAGAGACCCAGTACTTC
.,few,TRBV7-3,TRBJ2-7,CASSQGQAGSYEQYF,TGTGCCAGCAGCCAAGGACAGGCGGGGTCCTACGAGCAGTACTTC
TRBD1,.,TRBV19,TRBJ1-4,CASSIGSGTGDEKLFF,TGTGCCAGTAGTATAGGTTCCGGGACAGGGGATGAAAAACTGTTTTTT
TRBD2,.,TRBV4-2,TRBJ2-7,CASSQEVGLVSYEQYF,TGTGCCAGCAGCCAAGAGGTTGGACTAGTCTCCTACGAGCAGTACTTC
.,.,TRBV6-5,TRBJ1-1,CASSYSRRGEKAFF,TGTGCCAGCAGTTACTCCCGCAGAGGGGAGAAAGCTTTCTTT
.,once,TRBV10-3,TRBJ1-1,CAISAQGVDTEAFF,TGTGCCATCAGTGCGCAGGGAGTAGACACTGAAGCTTTCTTT
TRBD1,.,TRBV5-5,TRBJ1-5,CASSLAPGGVDQPQHF,TGTGCCAGCAGCTTGGCTCCAGGGGGAGTGGATCAGCCCCAGCATTTT